Listed below are T cell receptor beta chains from one sample, sequenced in a study of PD-L1 blockade in urothelial cancer. Data came from immunoSEQ multiplex PCR; TCRdb stores just in-frame clones and leaves some out. The sample lists around 66,000 clones, around four fifths occurring once. Sequencing was performed on PBMCs, taken around atezolizumab (anti-PD-L1) treatment. All receptors come from a man between 65 and 79 years old with urothelial cancer. The CDR3 runs from the conserved cysteine through the conserved F or W. D genes are given only for firm matches. Rows give clone size only sometimes, using once, few, many, or a class for an expanded clone.

size	V	J	D	CDR3	DNA
NA	TRBV7-3	TRBJ1-1	NA	CASSPMPGNTEAFF	TGTGCCAGCAGCCCAATGCCAGGGAACACTGAAGCTTTCTTT
once	TRBV19	TRBJ2-7	NA	CASSELNGYEQYF	TGTGCCAGTAGTGAACTAAACGGCTACGAGCAGTACTTC
NA	TRBV11-2	TRBJ2-1	TRBD2	CASSPRLAGVTNNEQFF	TGTGCCAGCAGCCCACGTCTAGCGGGAGTTACTAACAATGAGCAGTTCTTC
once	TRBV5-1	TRBJ2-7	TRBD1	CASSLEGQGEYEQYF	TGCGCCAGCAGCTTGGAGGGACAGGGGGAATACGAGCAGTACTTC
few	TRBV29-1	TRBJ2-7	TRBD1	CSVRKMGQYYEQYF	TGCAGCGTGCGAAAAATGGGACAGTACTACGAGCAGTACTTC
NA	TRBV7-9	TRBJ2-5	NA	CASSLFSQETQYF	TGTGCCAGCAGCTTGTTTAGCCAAGAGACCCAGTACTTC
NA	TRBV5-4	TRBJ1-4	NA	CASSPSRGIGGEKLFF	TGTGCCAGCAGCCCATCTCGAGGGATCGGTGGTGAAAAACTGTTTTTT
NA	TRBV7-2	TRBJ2-7	NA	CASSRYQGLPNEQYF	TGTGCCAGCAGCCGCTATCAGGGCTTACCGAACGAGCAGTACTTC
NA	TRBV2	TRBJ2-5	TRBD2	CASSGTSGRARWETQYF	TGTGCCAGCAGCGGGACTAGCGGGAGGGCCCGGTGGGAGACCCAGTACTTC
once	TRBV7-9	TRBJ2-4	NA	CASSHGERNIQYF	TGTGCCAGCAGCCACGGGGAAAGAAACATTCAGTACTTC
NA	TRBV27	TRBJ1-1	NA	CASSLSQGFAEAFF	TGTGCCAGCAGTTTATCGCAGGGTTTTGCTGAAGCTTTCTTT
NA	TRBV7-6	TRBJ2-5	NA	CASSIDPGAETQYF	TGTGCCAGCAGCATAGATCCAGGGGCGGAGACCCAGTACTTC
NA	TRBV6-1	TRBJ2-1	TRBD2	CASSERGGAFNEQFF	TGTGCCAGCAGTGAACGGGGGGGGGCTTTCAATGAGCAGTTCTTC
NA	TRBV2	TRBJ2-1	TRBD2	CASVLAGDNEQFF	TGTGCCAGCGTCCTAGCGGGAGACAATGAGCAGTTCTTC
NA	TRBV19	TRBJ2-1	TRBD1	CASSEQGNEQFF	TGTGCCAGTAGTGAACAGGGGAATGAGCAGTTCTTC
NA	TRBV28	TRBJ2-5	TRBD2	CASSRRTSAEETQYF	TGTGCCAGCAGCAGACGGACTAGCGCCGAAGAGACCCAGTACTTC
NA	TRBV7-2	TRBJ1-2	NA	CASSLVGGEHNYGYTF	TGTGCCAGCAGCTTAGTGGGCGGGGAACATAACTATGGCTACACCTTC
NA	TRBV9	TRBJ1-4	NA	CASSVGLGGEKLFF	TGTGCCAGCAGCGTAGGGCTGGGGGGTGAAAAACTGTTTTTT
NA	TRBV6-1	TRBJ1-4	NA	CASSAILDDRKKLFF	TGTGCCAGCAGTGCGATCTTAGATGACAGGAAAAAACTGTTTTTT
NA	TRBV6-5	TRBJ1-1	TRBD1	CASSNTGAEAFF	TGTGCCAGCAGCAACACAGGGGCTGAAGCTTTCTTT
NA	TRBV7-2	TRBJ2-1	TRBD2	CASSLAAGGVLYNEQFF	TGTGCCAGCAGCTTGGCGGCGGGAGGGGTACTCTACAATGAGCAGTTCTTC
once	TRBV4-3	TRBJ2-2	NA	CASSQVDYGAAPPNTGELFF	TGCGCCAGCAGCCAAGTGGACTACGGGGCCGCCCCGCCGAACACCGGGGAGCTGTTTTTT
NA	TRBV6-4	TRBJ2-4	TRBD2	CASSDKGLAGWGENIQYF	TGTGCCAGCAGTGACAAGGGACTAGCGGGATGGGGAGAGAACATTCAGTACTTC
NA	TRBV10-2	TRBJ1-4	NA	CASQRQTNEKLFF	TGCGCCAGCCAGCGGCAAACTAATGAAAAACTGTTTTTT
NA	TRBV18	TRBJ2-1	TRBD1	CASSRTGDNNEQFF	TGTGCCAGCTCAAGGACAGGGGACAACAATGAGCAGTTCTTC
few	TRBV9	TRBJ1-1	NA	CASSDSLNTEAFF	TGTGCCAGCAGTGACAGTCTGAACACTGAAGCTTTCTTT
once	TRBV19	TRBJ2-3	NA	CASSIVSVSTDTQYF	TGTGCCAGTAGTATAGTAAGCGTTAGCACAGATACGCAGTATTTT
NA	TRBV11-3	TRBJ2-7	NA	CASSLSRNYEQYF	TGTGCCAGCAGCTTATCCAGAAACTACGAGCAGTACTTC
NA	TRBV6-1	TRBJ1-3	NA	CASSETGGNTIYF	TGTGCCAGCAGTGAAACAGGGGGAAACACCATATATTTT
few	TRBV7-9	TRBJ2-7	TRBD2	CASSSTSGGLYEQYF	TGTGCCAGCAGCTCGACTAGCGGGGGACTATACGAGCAGTACTTC
NA	TRBV28	TRBJ2-1	NA	CASSPGPRWRTGGMNEQFF	TGTGCCAGCAGTCCCGGGCCTAGGTGGCGGACAGGCGGGATGAATGAGCAGTTCTTC
NA	TRBV4-3	TRBJ1-2	NA	CASSQNRVAHGYTF	TGCGCCAGCAGCCAAAACAGGGTTGCCCATGGCTACACCTTC
NA	TRBV29-1	TRBJ1-1	TRBD1	CSIENDRGLNTEAFF	TGCAGCATTGAAAATGACAGGGGGCTGAACACTGAAGCTTTCTTT
NA	TRBV9	TRBJ1-1	TRBD1	CASSEKRDRGPMNTEAFF	TGTGCCAGCAGCGAGAAACGGGACAGGGGACCGATGAACACTGAAGCTTTCTTT
once	TRBV5-1	TRBJ2-2	NA	CASSLEPGVSGELFF	TGCGCCAGCAGCTTGGAACCGGGAGTGAGCGGGGAGCTGTTTTTT
NA	TRBV28	TRBJ2-7	NA	CASSPPRALPHYEQYF	TGTGCCAGCAGTCCGCCCCGAGCGCTTCCGCACTACGAGCAGTACTTC
few	TRBV9	TRBJ2-1	TRBD2	CASSAWTSPYNEQFF	TGTGCCAGCAGCGCCTGGACTAGCCCCTACAATGAGCAGTTCTTC
NA	TRBV11-3	TRBJ2-1	TRBD1	CASSSRQGSYNEQFF	TGTGCCAGCAGTTCCCGACAGGGCTCCTACAATGAGCAGTTCTTC
NA	TRBV11-2	TRBJ2-7	TRBD2	CASSHGYGRAYEQYF	TGTGCCAGCAGCCACGGGTACGGGAGGGCCTACGAGCAGTACTTC
NA	TRBV7-3	TRBJ2-1	NA	CASAVRRNEQFF	TGTGCCAGCGCTGTGCGGCGGAATGAGCAGTTCTTC
NA	TRBV9	TRBJ2-5	TRBD2	CASSHPAGGRETQYF	TGTGCCAGCAGCCACCCGGCGGGAGGGAGAGAGACCCAGTACTTC
NA	TRBV18	TRBJ1-5	TRBD1	CASSPGQADNQPQHF	TGTGCCAGCTCACCGGGACAGGCGGACAATCAGCCCCAGCATTTT
NA	TRBV27	TRBJ1-1	NA	CASSLETPGRVDTEAFF	TGTGCCAGCAGTTTAGAGACCCCAGGTCGTGTGGACACTGAAGCTTTCTTT
NA	TRBV7-6	TRBJ1-3	NA	CASSPAAYSGNTIYF	TGTGCCAGCAGCCCGGCGGCGTACTCTGGAAACACCATATATTTT
once	TRBV9	TRBJ2-1	NA	CASSPQGGLVPNEQFF	TGTGCCAGCAGCCCTCAGGGGGGACTAGTGCCTAATGAGCAGTTCTTC
NA	TRBV28	TRBJ1-5	NA	CASRKGGVSNQPQHF	TGTGCCAGCAGGAAAGGGGGGGTAAGCAATCAGCCCCAGCATTTT
NA	TRBV18	TRBJ2-7	NA	CASSPVQNEQYF	TGTGCCAGCTCACCAGTACAGAACGAGCAGTACTTC
NA	TRBV19	TRBJ2-5	NA	CASSLGNSQETQYF	TGTGCCAGTAGTCTTGGAAACAGCCAAGAGACCCAGTACTTC
NA	TRBV5-1	TRBJ2-3	NA	CASSLGQDFIDTQYF	TGCGCCAGCAGCTTGGGGCAGGATTTTATAGATACGCAGTATTTT
NA	TRBV27	TRBJ1-2	TRBD1	CASSLTTGTDNYGYTF	TGTGCCAGCAGTTTAACCACCGGGACAGATAACTATGGCTACACCTTC
NA	TRBV6-6	TRBJ1-4	NA	CASSYDSEKLFF	TGTGCCAGCAGTTACGATAGTGAAAAACTGTTTTTT
NA	TRBV6-4	TRBJ2-3	TRBD1	CASTGQGPITDTQYF	TGTGCCAGCACCGGACAGGGCCCCATTACAGATACGCAGTATTTT
NA	TRBV5-6	TRBJ2-7	NA	CASSSTAYSYEQYF	TGTGCCAGCAGCAGTACTGCCTACTCCTACGAGCAGTACTTC
NA	TRBV5-8	TRBJ1-5	NA	CASSLLRAMDF	TGTGCCAGCAGCTTGTTGAGGGCCATGGATTTT
NA	TRBV4-2	TRBJ2-7	TRBD1	CASSPGQGTAYEQYF	TGTGCCAGCAGCCCGGGCCAGGGGACAGCCTACGAGCAGTACTTC